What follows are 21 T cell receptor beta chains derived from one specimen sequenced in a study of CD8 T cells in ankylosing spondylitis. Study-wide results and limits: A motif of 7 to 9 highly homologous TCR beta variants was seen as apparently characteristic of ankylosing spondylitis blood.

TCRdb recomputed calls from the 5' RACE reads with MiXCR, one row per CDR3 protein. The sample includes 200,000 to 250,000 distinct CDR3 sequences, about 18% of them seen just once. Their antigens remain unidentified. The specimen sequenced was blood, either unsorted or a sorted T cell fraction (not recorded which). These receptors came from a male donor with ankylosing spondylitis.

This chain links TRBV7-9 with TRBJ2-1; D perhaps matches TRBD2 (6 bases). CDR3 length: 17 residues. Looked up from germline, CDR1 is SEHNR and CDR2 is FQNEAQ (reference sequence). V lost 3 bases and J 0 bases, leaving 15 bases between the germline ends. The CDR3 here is CASSFASGPSSYNEQFF. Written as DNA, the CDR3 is TGTGCCAGCAGCTTCGCGAGCGGGCCGAGCTCCTACAATGAGCAGTTCTTC.

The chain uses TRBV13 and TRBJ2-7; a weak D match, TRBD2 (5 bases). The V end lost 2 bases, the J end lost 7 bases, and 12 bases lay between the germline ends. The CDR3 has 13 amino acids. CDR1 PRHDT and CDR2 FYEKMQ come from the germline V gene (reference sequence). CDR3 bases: TGTGCCAGCAGCTTACTGGACTCCCCAGAGCAGTACTTC. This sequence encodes CASSLLDSPEQYF.

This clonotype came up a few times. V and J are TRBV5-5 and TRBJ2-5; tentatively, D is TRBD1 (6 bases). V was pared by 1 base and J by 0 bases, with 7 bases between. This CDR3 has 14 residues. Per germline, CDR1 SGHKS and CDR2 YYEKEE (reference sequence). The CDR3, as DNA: TGTGCCAGCAGCTTGTGGACAGACCAAGAGACCCAGTACTTC. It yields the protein CASSLWTDQETQYF.

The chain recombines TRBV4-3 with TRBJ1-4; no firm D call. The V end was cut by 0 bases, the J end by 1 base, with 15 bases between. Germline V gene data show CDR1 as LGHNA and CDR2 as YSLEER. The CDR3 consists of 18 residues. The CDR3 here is CASSQDLYPKETNEKLFF. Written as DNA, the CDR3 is TGCGCCAGCAGCCAAGATTTGTATCCTAAAGAAACTAATGAAAAACTGTTTTTT.

The CDR3 loop reads CSVVGQKSNTIYF. For the CDR3, the DNA is TGCAGCGTTGTTGGACAAAAATCCAACACCATATATTTT. This chain uses TRBV29-1 with TRBJ1-3, with a possible D match to TRBD1 (5 bases). Looked up from germline, CDR1 is SQVTM and CDR2 is ANQGSEA. The CDR3 length is 13 residues. Trimming left V 4 bases short and J 7 bases short, with 14 bases between.

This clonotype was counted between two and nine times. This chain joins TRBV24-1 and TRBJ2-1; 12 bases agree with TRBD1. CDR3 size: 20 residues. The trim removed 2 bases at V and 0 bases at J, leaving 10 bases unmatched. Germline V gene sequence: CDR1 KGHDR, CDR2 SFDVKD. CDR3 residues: CATSDSPGQGALSSYNEQFF. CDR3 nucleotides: TGTGCCACCAGTGATTCACCGGGACAGGGGGCTTTAAGCTCCTACAATGAGCAGTTCTTC.

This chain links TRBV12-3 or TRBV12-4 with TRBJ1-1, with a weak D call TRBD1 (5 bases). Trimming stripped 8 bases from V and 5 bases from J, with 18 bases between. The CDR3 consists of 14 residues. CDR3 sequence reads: CASRPVGVVTEAFF. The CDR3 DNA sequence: TGTGCCAGCCGTCCCGTGGGGGTGGTTACTGAAGCTTTCTTT.

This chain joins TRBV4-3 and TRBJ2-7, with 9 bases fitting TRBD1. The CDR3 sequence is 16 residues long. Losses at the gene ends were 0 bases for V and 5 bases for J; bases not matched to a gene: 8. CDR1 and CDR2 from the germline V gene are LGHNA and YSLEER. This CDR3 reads CASSQDRNRGQNEQYF. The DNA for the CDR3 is TGCGCCAGCAGCCAAGATCGGAACAGGGGGCAGAACGAGCAGTACTTC.

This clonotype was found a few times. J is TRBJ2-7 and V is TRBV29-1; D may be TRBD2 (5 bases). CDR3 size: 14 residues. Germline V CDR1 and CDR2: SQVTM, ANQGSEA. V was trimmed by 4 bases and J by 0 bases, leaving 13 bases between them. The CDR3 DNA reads TGCAGCGTTGGAGTTTGGGAGCCCTCCTACGAGCAGTACTTC. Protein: CSVGVWEPSYEQYF.

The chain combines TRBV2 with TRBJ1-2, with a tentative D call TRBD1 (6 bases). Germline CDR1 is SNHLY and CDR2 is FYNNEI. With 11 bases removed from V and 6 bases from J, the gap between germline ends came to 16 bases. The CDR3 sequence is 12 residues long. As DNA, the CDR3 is TGTGCCGGGTTACAGGGTTTTCATGGCTACACCTTC. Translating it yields CAGLQGFHGYTF.

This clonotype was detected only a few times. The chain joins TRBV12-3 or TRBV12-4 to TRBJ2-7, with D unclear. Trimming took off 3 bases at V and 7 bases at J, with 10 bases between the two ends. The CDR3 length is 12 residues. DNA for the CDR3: TGTGCCAGCAGTTTTTTCCCCGGGGAGCAGTACTTC. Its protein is CASSFFPGEQYF.

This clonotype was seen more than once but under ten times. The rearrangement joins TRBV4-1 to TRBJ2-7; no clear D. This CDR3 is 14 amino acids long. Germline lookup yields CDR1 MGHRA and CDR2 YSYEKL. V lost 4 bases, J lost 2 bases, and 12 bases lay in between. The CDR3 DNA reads TGCGCCAGCAGCCCCGCCGAGGCCACCTACGAGCAGTACTTC. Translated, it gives CASSPAEATYEQYF.

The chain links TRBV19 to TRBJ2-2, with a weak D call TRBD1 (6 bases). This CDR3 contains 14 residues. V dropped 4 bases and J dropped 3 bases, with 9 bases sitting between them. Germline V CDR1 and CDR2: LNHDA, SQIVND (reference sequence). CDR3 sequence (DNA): TGTGCCAGTAGTACTGGACAGTACACCGGGGAGCTGTTTTTT. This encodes CASSTGQYTGELFF. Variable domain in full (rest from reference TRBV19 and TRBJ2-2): DGGITQSPKYLFRKEGQNVTLSCEQNLNHDAMYWYRQDPGQGLRLIYYSQIVNDFQKGDIAEGYSVSREKKESFPLTVTSAQKNPTAFYLCASSTGQYTGELFFGEGSRLTVL.

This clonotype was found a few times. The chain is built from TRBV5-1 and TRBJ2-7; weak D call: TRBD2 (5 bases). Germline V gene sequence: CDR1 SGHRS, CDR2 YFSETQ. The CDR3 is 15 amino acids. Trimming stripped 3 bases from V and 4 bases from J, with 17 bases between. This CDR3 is CASSYGTGSGYEQYF. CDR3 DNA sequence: TGCGCCAGCAGCTACGGAACGGGGTCGGGGTACGAGCAGTACTTC.

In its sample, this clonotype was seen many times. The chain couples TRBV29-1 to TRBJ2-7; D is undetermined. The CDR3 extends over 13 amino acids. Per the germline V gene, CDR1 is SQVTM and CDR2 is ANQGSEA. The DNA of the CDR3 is TGCAGTGTCGGGCCGGAAAGCTCCTACGAGCAGTACTTC. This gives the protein CSVGPESSYEQYF.

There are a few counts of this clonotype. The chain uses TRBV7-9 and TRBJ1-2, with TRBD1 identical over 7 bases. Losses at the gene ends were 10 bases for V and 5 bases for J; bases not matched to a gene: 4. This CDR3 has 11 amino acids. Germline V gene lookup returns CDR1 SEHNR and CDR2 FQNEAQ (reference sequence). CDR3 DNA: TGTGCCACCACAGGGGTGTATGGCTACACCTTC. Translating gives CATTGVYGYTF.

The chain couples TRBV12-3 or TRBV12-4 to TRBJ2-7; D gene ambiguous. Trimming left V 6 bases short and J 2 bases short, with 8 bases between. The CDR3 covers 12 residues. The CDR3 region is CASSYTAYEQYF. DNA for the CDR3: TGTGCCAGCAGCTACACAGCCTACGAGCAGTACTTC.

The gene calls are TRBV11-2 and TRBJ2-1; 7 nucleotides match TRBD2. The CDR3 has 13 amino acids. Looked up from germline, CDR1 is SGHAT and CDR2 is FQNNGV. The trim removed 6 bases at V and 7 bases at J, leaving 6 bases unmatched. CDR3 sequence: CASRTGGGNEQFF. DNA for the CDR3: TGTGCCAGCAGAACCGGGGGAGGGAATGAGCAGTTCTTC.

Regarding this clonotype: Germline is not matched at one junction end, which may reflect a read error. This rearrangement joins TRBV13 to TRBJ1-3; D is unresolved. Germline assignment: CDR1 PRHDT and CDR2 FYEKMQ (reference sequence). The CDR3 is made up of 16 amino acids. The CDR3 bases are TGTGCCAGCAGCTTAAGTTGGCAGAACCCTGGGAACACCATATATTTT. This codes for CASSLSWQNPGNTIYF.

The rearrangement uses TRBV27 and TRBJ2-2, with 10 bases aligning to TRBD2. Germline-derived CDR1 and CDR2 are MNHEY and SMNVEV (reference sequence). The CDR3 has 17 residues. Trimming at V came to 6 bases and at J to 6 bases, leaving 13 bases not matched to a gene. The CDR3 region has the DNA TGTGCCAGCAGCCCCTCGGTCGGGCTAGCGGGAGCCGGGGAGCTGTTTTTT. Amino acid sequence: CASSPSVGLAGAGELFF.

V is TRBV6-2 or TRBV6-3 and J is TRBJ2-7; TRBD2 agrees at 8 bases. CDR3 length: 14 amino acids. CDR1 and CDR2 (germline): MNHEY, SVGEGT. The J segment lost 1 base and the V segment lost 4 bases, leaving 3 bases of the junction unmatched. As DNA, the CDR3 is TGTGCCAGCAGTTCCGGACTAGCTTCCTACGAGCAGTACTTC. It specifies CASSSGLASYEQYF.